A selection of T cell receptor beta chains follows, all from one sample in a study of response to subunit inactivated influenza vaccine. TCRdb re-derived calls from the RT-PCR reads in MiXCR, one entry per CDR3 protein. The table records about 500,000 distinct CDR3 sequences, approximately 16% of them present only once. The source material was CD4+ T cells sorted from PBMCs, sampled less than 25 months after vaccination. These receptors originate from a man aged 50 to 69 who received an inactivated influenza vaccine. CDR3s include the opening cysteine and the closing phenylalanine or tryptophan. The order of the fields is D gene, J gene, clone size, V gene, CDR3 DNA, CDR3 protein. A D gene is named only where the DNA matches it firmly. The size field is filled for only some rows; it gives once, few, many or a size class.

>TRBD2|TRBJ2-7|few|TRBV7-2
TGTGCCAGCAGCTTAGCGGGAGGACTAGCGATCTACGAGCAGTACTTC
CASSLAGGLAIYEQYF
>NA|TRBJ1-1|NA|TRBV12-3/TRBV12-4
TGTGCCAGCAGTTTACGAGATCCCCAGACCACTGAAGCTTTCTTT
CASSLRDPQTTEAFF
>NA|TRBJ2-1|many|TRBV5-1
TGCGCCAGCAGCTTGGGGGACTTCTCCTACAATGAGCAGTTCTTC
CASSLGDFSYNEQFF
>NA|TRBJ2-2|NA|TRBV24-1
TGTGCCACTAGGCCGAGGGCAGGGAACACCGGGGAGCTGTTTTTT
CATRPRAGNTGELFF
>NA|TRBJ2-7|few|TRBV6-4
TGTGCCAGCAGATATCGACTGGACGGTACCTACGAGCAGTACTTC
CASRYRLDGTYEQYF
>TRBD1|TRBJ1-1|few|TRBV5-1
TGCGCCAGCAGACCCGACAGGGGATGGGTTAGAAGCACTGAAGCTTTCTTT
CASRPDRGWVRSTEAFF
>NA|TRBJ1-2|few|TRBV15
TGTGCCACCAGCAGTGGATTGTTCTCGTATGGCTACACCTTC
CATSSGLFSYGYTF
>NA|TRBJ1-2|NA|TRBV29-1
TGCAGCGTTGAACAGGGGTTTAACTATGGCTACACCTTC
CSVEQGFNYGYTF
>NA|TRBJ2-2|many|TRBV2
TGTGCCAGCAGTAAGACTAGGTTCACCGGGGAGCTGTTTTTT
CASSKTRFTGELFF
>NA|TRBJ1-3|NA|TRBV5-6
TGTGCCAGCAGCCTAATACAGGACGGCTCTGGAAACACCATATATTTT
CASSLIQDGSGNTIYF
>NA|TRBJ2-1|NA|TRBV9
TGTGCCAGCAGCGTAGGGAGGGGGGGAAACAATGAGCAGTTCTTC
CASSVGRGGNNEQFF
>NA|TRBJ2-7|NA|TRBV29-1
TGCAGCGTTGTGGGGGGGGGCGGCGAGCAGCACTTC
CSVVGGGGEQHF
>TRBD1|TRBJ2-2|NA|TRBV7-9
TGTGCCAGCAGCTTGGACAGGTCCAACACCGGGGAGCTGTTTTTT
CASSLDRSNTGELFF
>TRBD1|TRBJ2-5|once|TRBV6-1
TGTGCCAGCAGTCCTCCGGGACAGGAGCAAGAGACCCAGTACTTC
CASSPPGQEQETQYF
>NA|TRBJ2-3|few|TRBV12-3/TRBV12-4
TGTGCCAGCAGTTTACGGGCGGGTACGCAGTATTTT
CASSLRAGTQYF
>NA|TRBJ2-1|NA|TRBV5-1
TGCGCCAGCAGCTTGATGAAGGGTAATGAGCAGTTCTTC
CASSLMKGNEQFF
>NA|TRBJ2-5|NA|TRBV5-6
TGTGCCAGCAGCCGGCGGGACAGCAAGGGTGGGACCCAGTACTTC
CASSRRDSKGGTQYF
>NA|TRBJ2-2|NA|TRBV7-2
TGTGCCAGCAGCTTAGGTGGACTACTCACCGGGGAGCTGTTTTTT
CASSLGGLLTGELFF
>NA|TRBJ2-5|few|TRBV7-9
TGTGCCAGCAGCCGAAACAGCCAAGAGACCCAGTACTTC
CASSRNSQETQYF
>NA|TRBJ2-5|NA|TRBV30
TGTGCCTGGAGGACCGGGGCCGGAGAGACCCAGTACTTC
CAWRTGAGETQYF